Given below is one T cell receptor (beta chain) in context. Its antigen is as yet unknown. This specimen comes from a study of PD-1 blockade in classical Hodgkin lymphoma. This sample's time point: cycle 4 day 1 (C4D1), after less than seven weeks of nivolumab. Every patient had relapsed following autologous stem cell transplantation, and cohorts differed in brentuximab vedotin exposure. Magnetic depletion of unwanted cells isolated CD4+ T cells from thawed PBMCs. Points from the study as a whole: Lower baseline TCR diversity was reported for newly diagnosed patients than for healthy donors.

There are 12 residues in the CDR3. From germline, CDR1 is LNHDA and CDR2 SQIVND (reference sequence). V lost 8 bases and J 5 bases, leaving 10 bases between the germline ends. Measured with immunoSEQ multiplex PCR; TCRdb has only the in-frame clones, and not every one. The profile shows 20,000 to 25,000 clones, approximately 68% of them singletons. The clonotype was recovered from a human donor with classical Hodgkin lymphoma. The chain is built from TRBV19 and TRBJ2-1; D might be TRBD1 (7 bases). This sample comprised CD4+ T cells from blood, obtained before the fourth cycle of nivolumab. CDR3 protein: CASARGDNEQFF. DNA of the CDR3: TGTGCCAGTGCCAGGGGGGACAATGAGCAGTTCTTC.